These T cell receptor beta chains were read from a single sample in a study of blood T cell repertoires in COVID-19. Profiled with immunoSEQ multiplex PCR; TCRdb holds only in-frame clones, not every one. The sample holds about 280,000 clones, 75% to 90% seen once. Material for sequencing was peripheral blood. The source is a woman in her forties or fifties who had recovered from COVID-19. The CDR3 runs from the conserved cysteine through the conserved F or W. D genes are given only for firm matches. Expanded clones are given a class, and other clones once, few, many or no size at all.

abundance,d_gene,v_gene,j_gene,CDR3nt,CDR3aa
-,-,TRBV9,TRBJ2-1,TGTGCCAGCAGCGTAGATATGAGTTACAATGAGCAGTTCTTC,CASSVDMSYNEQFF
-,-,TRBV19,TRBJ1-4,TGTGCCAGTAGTCCGGACAGTCAAAGGGAAAAACTGTTTTTT,CASSPDSQREKLFF
-,TRBD1,TRBV10-3,TRBJ2-2,TGTGCCATCAGTGGGATAACAGGGGACGGTCCCGGGGAGCTGTTTTTT,CAISGITGDGPGELFF
-,TRBD1,TRBV24-1,TRBJ1-5,TGTGCCACCAGTGGGACAGGGGGCAGTCAGCCCCAGCATTTT,CATSGTGGSQPQHF
once,-,TRBV27,TRBJ2-7,TGTGCCAGCAGCGTACCCCACCCTAGCTCCGGACCCTACGAGCAGTACTTC,CASSVPHPSSGPYEQYF
few,-,TRBV5-1,TRBJ1-3,TGCGCCAGCAGCTTTGGGGGCAACACGGGAAACACCATATATTTT,CASSFGGNTGNTIYF
few,-,TRBV9,TRBJ1-1,TGTGCCAGCAGCGCCCTCCGGGAATCGCAGGTGGCTTTCTTT,CASSALRESQVAFF
-,-,TRBV5-1,TRBJ1-2,TGCGCCAGCAGCTTGAACGGGGGAGCCTATGGCTACACCTTC,CASSLNGGAYGYTF
-,-,TRBV7-9,TRBJ2-1,TGTGCCAGCACCAGAGGGAACAATGAGCAGTTCTTC,CASTRGNNEQFF
-,TRBD1,TRBV4-1,TRBJ1-2,TGCGCCAGCAGCCAAGTAGGACAGGGGGCAAGAAGCTATGGCTACACCTTC,CASSQVGQGARSYGYTF
-,TRBD2,TRBV10-3,TRBJ2-2,TGTGCCCACGGACTAGCGGGAGATTTGGGGGAGCTGTTTTTT,CAHGLAGDLGELFF
-,TRBD1,TRBV4-3,TRBJ2-7,TGCGCCAGCAGCCCGGGACAGGGGGCGAGCTACGAGCAGTACTTC,CASSPGQGASYEQYF
-,-,TRBV11-1,TRBJ1-6,TGTGCCAGCAGCTTAGCGACCTCAGGTGGTGCACCCCTCCACTTT,CASSLATSGGAPLHF
-,TRBD2,TRBV7-3,TRBJ2-1,TGTGCCAGCAGCTTAGCTAGCGGGTATGAGCAGTTCTTC,CASSLASGYEQFF
-,TRBD1,TRBV27,TRBJ1-2,TGTGCCAGCAGTTCCGGACAGGGGGCTAACTATGGCTACACCTTC,CASSSGQGANYGYTF
-,TRBD1,TRBV5-4,TRBJ2-7,TGTGCCAGCAGCTTGGGCGGGACAGGGGTTGACGAGCAGTACTTC,CASSLGGTGVDEQYF
few,TRBD1,TRBV6-5,TRBJ2-7,TGTGCCAGCAGTTCCATGACAGGGACCTACGAGCAGTACTTC,CASSSMTGTYEQYF
-,-,TRBV9,TRBJ1-1,TGTGCCAGCAGCGTAGTGTCGGGCGGGGAAGCTTTCTTT,CASSVVSGGEAFF
once,-,TRBV12-3/TRBV12-4,TRBJ1-1,TGTGCCAGCAGTTTAGTGGCCGCAGCTTTCTTT,CASSLVAAAFF
-,-,TRBV25-1,TRBJ1-1,TGTGCCAGCAGTGAACTAGGGTCAGGGGATTCCACTGAAGCTTTCTTT,CASSELGSGDSTEAFF
-,TRBD1,TRBV3-1/TRBV3-2,TRBJ1-4,TGTGCCAGCAGCCAGGGGACAGCAACTAATGAAAAACTGTTTTTT,CASSQGTATNEKLFF
-,-,TRBV29-1,TRBJ1-5,TGCAGCGTTGAAGTAGAAGGCGGGAGCAATCAGCCCCAGCATTTT,CSVEVEGGSNQPQHF
few,-,TRBV16,TRBJ2-7,TGTGCCAGCAGCCCGATAAGGCAGGACGAGCAGTACTTC,CASSPIRQDEQYF
-,-,TRBV5-1,TRBJ1-1,TGCGCCAGCTCCCCCCTCTCGGTTTCTGAAGCTTTCTTT,CASSPLSVSEAFF
-,-,TRBV6-5,TRBJ1-1,TGTGCCAGCAGTTACTCGTATAAAACAGGGAGCACTGAAGCTTTCTTT,CASSYSYKTGSTEAFF
-,-,TRBV7-8,TRBJ1-5,TGTGCCAGCAGCCCACAAGGGGGGGGAAACAATCAGCCCCAGCATTTT,CASSPQGGGNNQPQHF
-,TRBD1,TRBV9,TRBJ2-3,TGTGCCAGCAGCCCCTGGGCCCGACAGGGTGGCACAGATACGCAGTATTTT,CASSPWARQGGTDTQYF
-,-,TRBV7-9,TRBJ2-1,TGTGCCAGCAGCTCGGACAGTATAGTCAATATTGGTGAGTTCTTC,CASSSDSIVNIGEFF
-,-,TRBV7-7,TRBJ2-2,TGTGCTAGCAGCCCAGGGGGGGAGCTGTTTTTT,CASSPGGELFF
-,TRBD1,TRBV28,TRBJ1-2,TGTGCCAGCAGTTTACCCGGGACAGGGGCCGGGCGCACCTTC,CASSLPGTGAGRTF
-,TRBD1,TRBV5-5,TRBJ1-1,TGTGCCAGCAGCTTGTCGGGACAGGGGATGAACACTGAAGCTTTCTTT,CASSLSGQGMNTEAFF
-,-,TRBV6-5,TRBJ1-6,TGTGCCAGCAGTTACGCCGGAGATAATTCACCCCTCCACTTT,CASSYAGDNSPLHF
-,-,TRBV19,TRBJ2-7,TGTGCCAGTAGTTTTACCGGGACCTACGAGCAGTACTTC,CASSFTGTYEQYF
-,TRBD1,TRBV19,TRBJ1-6,TGTGCCAGTAGTGTGCGATCCGGGACAGCGGGTAACCCCAAAGATTCACCCCTCCACTTT,CASSVRSGTAGNPKDSPLHF
few,TRBD1,TRBV12-3/TRBV12-4,TRBJ1-2,TGTGCCAGCAGTCGGGACAGGTTCTATGGCTACACCTTC,CASSRDRFYGYTF
-,-,TRBV19,TRBJ1-5,TGTGCCAGTAGTAATGGGCAGCTTTATAGCAATCAGCCCCAGCATTTT,CASSNGQLYSNQPQHF
-,TRBD1,TRBV18,TRBJ1-2,TGTGCCAGCTCACCATCAAAGGGACAGGGTCTCAGGCACATTGGCTACACCTTC,CASSPSKGQGLRHIGYTF
-,TRBD2,TRBV7-9,TRBJ2-7,TGTGCCAGCAGCTTAGCGAGTCGGGGGGGCTACGAGCAGTACTTC,CASSLASRGGYEQYF
-,TRBD1,TRBV4-2,TRBJ2-7,TGTGCCAGCAGCCAAGAAACCGGGACAGGGGGCTACGAGCAGTACTTC,CASSQETGTGGYEQYF
-,TRBD1,TRBV18,TRBJ1-4,TGTGCCAGCTCACCGCCGACCGGGACAGATAATGAAAAACTGTTTTTT,CASSPPTGTDNEKLFF
once,TRBD1,TRBV4-3,TRBJ2-4,TGCGCCAGCAGCCAAGAAGGGGGCAGACTGCTGTACTTC,CASSQEGGRLLYF
-,-,TRBV24-1,TRBJ1-2,TGTGCCACCAGTGATCGTACGGTACCGTTTGGCTACACCTTC,CATSDRTVPFGYTF
-,TRBD1,TRBV2,TRBJ2-1,TGTGCCAGCTGGACAGGGAGCTCCTACAATGAGCAGTTCTTC,CASWTGSSYNEQFF
-,-,TRBV30,TRBJ1-6,TGTGCCTGGAGTGCGGGCGGGACGGCTCATTCACCCCTCCACTTT,CAWSAGGTAHSPLHF
-,-,TRBV7-2,TRBJ1-4,TGTGCCAGCAGCCCCCTCGGAGGGTCGGGGAAACTGTTTTTT,CASSPLGGSGKLFF
-,TRBD1,TRBV28,TRBJ1-3,TGTGCCAGCAGGACAGGGAGCTCGAGCTCTGGAAACACCATATATTTT,CASRTGSSSSGNTIYF
-,-,TRBV28,TRBJ2-3,TGTGCCAGCAGCCCCCCAGCGGCCCAGCTCACAGATACGCAGTATTTT,CASSPPAAQLTDTQYF
-,TRBD1,TRBV14,TRBJ1-1,TGTGCCAGCAGCCGACAGGGGAACACTGAAGCTTTCTTT,CASSRQGNTEAFF
-,-,TRBV5-6,TRBJ2-1,TGTGCCAGCAGCTTGGATACTAGCCTTTACAATGAGCAGTTCTTC,CASSLDTSLYNEQFF
-,TRBD2,TRBV6-2/TRBV6-3,TRBJ2-2,TGTGCCAGCAGTCGGACTAGCGGGAGGTCAACAGGCGGTACCGGGGAGCTGTTTTTT,CASSRTSGRSTGGTGELFF
-,TRBD1,TRBV6-6,TRBJ1-5,TGTGCCAGCAGTTACTCCCTAGGACAGGGCAATCAGCCCCAGCATTTT,CASSYSLGQGNQPQHF
-,-,TRBV5-4,TRBJ2-3,TGTGCCAGCAGCGTGGGACGCGATCTAGCGCAGTATTTT,CASSVGRDLAQYF
-,-,TRBV9,TRBJ1-1,TGTGCCAGCAGCGTAGCTCCGAGGAACACTGAAGCTTTCTTT,CASSVAPRNTEAFF
-,TRBD1,TRBV7-9,TRBJ2-3,TGTGCCAGCAGCGGATCGACAGGGCGAGATACGCAGTATTTT,CASSGSTGRDTQYF
-,TRBD1,TRBV9,TRBJ1-2,TGTGCCAGCAGCGCGACAGGGGGCGGTTATGGCTACACCTTC,CASSATGGGYGYTF